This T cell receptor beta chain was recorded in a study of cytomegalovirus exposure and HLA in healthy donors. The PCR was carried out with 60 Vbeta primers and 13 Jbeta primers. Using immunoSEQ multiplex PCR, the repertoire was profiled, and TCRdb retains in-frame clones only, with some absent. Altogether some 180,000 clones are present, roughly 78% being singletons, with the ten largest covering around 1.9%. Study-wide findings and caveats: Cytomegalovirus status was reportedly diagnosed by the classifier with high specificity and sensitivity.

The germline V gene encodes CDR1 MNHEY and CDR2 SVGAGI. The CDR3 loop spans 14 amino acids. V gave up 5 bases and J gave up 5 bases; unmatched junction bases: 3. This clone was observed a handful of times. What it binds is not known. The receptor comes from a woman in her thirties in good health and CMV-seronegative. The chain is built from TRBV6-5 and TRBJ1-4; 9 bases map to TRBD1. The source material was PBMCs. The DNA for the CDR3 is TGTGCCAGCAGTGGGACAGGGCTAAATGAAAAACTGTTTTTT. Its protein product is CASSGTGLNEKLFF.